Sequencing of this T cell receptor beta chain was carried out in a study of molecular identifiers for immune sequencing clone quantification. Germline V gene data show CDR1 as LNHDA and CDR2 as SQIVND (reference sequence). This CDR3 is built from 15 residues. Trimming took 3 bases from V and 4 from J, leaving 13 bases between them. A remark on this clonotype: Its antigen is not known.

In preparing bulk TCR libraries, previously described methods and listed TCR primers were used. TCRdb independently ran MiXCR on the PCR reads; one entry per CDR3 protein. The data show approximately 680,000 distinct CDR3 sequences, approximately 24% seen once. Whole-study results and caveats: Over 98% of CMV-specific effector molecules, but under 1% of naive ones, were in clones above 20 copies.

This receptor was taken from a human donor in good health. Some libraries in this study had Jurkat cell RNA spiked in. The V gene is TRBV19, the J gene TRBJ1-5; D may be TRBD1 (5 bases). The specimen was naive CD8+ T cells from blood, with Jurkat cell RNA spiked in. Subset in this sample: FACS-sorted CD8+CD4-CCR7+CD45RA+ naive T cells. The CDR3 DNA reads as TGTGCCAGTAGTATCTGGCAGGGAAGGAATCAGCCCCAGCATTTT. This encodes CASSIWQGRNQPQHF.